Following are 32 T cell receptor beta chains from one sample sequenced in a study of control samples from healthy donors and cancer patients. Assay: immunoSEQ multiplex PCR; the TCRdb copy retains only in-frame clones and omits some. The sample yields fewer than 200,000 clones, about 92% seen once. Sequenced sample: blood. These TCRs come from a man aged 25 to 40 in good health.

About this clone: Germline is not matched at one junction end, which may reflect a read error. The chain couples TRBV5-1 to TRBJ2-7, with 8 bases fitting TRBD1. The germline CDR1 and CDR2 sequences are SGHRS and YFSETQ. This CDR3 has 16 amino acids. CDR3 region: CAGSLVTGQGSGEQYF. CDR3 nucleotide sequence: TGCGCCGGCAGCTTGGTAACCGGACAGGGTTCAGGCGAGCAGTACTTC.

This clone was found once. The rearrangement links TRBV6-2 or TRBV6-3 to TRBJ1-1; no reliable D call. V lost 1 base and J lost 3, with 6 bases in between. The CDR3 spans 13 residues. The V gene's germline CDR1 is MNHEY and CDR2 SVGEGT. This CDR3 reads CASSYLTDTEAFF. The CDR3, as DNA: TGTGCCAGCAGTTACTTGACGGACACTGAAGCTTTCTTT.

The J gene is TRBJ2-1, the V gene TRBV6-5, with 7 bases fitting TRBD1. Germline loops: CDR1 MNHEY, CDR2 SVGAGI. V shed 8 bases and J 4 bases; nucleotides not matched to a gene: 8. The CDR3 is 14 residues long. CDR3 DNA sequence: TGTGCCAGCCTACTCTCAGGGGGATACAATGAGCAGTTCTTC. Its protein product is CASLLSGGYNEQFF.

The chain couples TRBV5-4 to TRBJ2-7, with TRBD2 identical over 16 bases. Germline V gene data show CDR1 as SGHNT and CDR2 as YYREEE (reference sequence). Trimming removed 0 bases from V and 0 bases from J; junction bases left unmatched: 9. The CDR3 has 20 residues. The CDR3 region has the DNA TGTGCCAGCAGCTTGGAGGGGACTAGCGGGGGGGCCCAACACTCCTACGAGCAGTACTTC. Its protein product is CASSLEGTSGGAQHSYEQYF.

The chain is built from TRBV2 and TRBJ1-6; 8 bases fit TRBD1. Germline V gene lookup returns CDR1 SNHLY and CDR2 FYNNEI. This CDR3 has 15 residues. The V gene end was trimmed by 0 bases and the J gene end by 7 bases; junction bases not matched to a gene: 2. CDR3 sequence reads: CASSEARDRNSPLHF. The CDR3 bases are TGTGCCAGCAGTGAAGCGCGGGACAGGAATTCACCCCTCCACTTT.

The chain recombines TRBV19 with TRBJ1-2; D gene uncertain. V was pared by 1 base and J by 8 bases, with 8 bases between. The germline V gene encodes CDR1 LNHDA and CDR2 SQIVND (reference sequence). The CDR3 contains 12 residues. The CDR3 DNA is TGTGCCAGTAGTATAGGGACTACCGGCTACACCTTC. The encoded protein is CASSIGTTGYTF.

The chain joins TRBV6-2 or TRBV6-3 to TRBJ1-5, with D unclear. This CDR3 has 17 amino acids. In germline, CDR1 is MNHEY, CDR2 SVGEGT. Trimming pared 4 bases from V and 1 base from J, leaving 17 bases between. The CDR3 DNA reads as TGTGCCAGCAGTTCCAGCACGAGGCCCGGGAGCAATCAGCCCCAGCATTTT. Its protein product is CASSSSTRPGSNQPQHF.

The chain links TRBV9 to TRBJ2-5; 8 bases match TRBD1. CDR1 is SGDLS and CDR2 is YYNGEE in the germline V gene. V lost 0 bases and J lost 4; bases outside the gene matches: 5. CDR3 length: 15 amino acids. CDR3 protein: CASSVVSGGGETQYF. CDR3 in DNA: TGTGCCAGCAGCGTAGTGTCAGGGGGCGGAGAGACCCAGTACTTC.

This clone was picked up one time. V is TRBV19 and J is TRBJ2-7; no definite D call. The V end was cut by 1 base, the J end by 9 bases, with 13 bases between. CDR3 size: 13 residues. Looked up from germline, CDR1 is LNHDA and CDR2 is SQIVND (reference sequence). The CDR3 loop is CASSIVKGSGQYF. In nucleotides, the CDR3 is TGTGCCAGTAGTATAGTCAAGGGCTCGGGGCAGTACTTC.

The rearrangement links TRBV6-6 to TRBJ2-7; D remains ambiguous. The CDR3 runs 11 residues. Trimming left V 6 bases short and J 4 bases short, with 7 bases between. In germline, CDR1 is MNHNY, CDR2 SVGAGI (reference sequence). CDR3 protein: CASRGRYEQYF. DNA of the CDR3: TGTGCCAGCAGAGGACGGTACGAGCAGTACTTC.

The CDR3 sequence is CASSVDVSNEQFF. In DNA, the CDR3 is TGTGCCAGCAGCGTAGACGTTAGTAATGAGCAGTTCTTC. This chain uses TRBV9 with TRBJ2-1, with unresolved D. In germline, CDR1 is SGDLS, CDR2 YYNGEE. This CDR3 is built from 13 residues. Trimming pared 0 bases from V and 7 bases from J, leaving 8 bases between.

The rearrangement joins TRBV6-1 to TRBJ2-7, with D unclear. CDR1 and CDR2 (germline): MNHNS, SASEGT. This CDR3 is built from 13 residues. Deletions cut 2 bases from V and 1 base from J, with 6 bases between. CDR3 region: CASSERVSYEQYF. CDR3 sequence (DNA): TGTGCCAGCAGTGAAAGAGTATCCTACGAGCAGTACTTC.

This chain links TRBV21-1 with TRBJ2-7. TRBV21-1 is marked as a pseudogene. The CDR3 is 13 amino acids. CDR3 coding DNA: TGTGCCAGCAGCGAAGGACCGTTCTACGAGCAGTACTTC. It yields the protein CASSEGPFYEQYF.

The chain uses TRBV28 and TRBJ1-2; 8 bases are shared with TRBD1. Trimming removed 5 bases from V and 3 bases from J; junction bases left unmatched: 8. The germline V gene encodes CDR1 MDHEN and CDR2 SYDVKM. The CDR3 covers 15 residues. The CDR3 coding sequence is TGTGCCAGCAGTACACCAGGGGGCGGCCACTATGGCTACACCTTC. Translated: CASSTPGGGHYGYTF.

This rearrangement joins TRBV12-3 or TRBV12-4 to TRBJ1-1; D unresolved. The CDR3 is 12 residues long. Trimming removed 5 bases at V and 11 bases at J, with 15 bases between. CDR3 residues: CASSPDLGLAFF. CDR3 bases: TGTGCCAGCAGTCCCGACCTTGGGTTGGCTTTCTTT.

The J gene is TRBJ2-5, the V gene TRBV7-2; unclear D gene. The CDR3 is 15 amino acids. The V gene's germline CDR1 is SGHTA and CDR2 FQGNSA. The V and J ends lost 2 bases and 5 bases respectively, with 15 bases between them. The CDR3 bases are TGTGCCAGCAGCTTAAGCTGGCTTGAGTCGGAGACCCAGTACTTC. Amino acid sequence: CASSLSWLESETQYF.

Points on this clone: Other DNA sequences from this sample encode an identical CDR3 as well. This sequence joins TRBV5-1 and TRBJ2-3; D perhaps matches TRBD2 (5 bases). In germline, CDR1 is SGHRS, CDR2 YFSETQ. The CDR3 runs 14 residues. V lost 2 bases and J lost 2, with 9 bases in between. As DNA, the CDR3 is TGCGCCAGCAGCTTAGCGGTGCCCACAGATACGCAGTATTTT. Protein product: CASSLAVPTDTQYF.

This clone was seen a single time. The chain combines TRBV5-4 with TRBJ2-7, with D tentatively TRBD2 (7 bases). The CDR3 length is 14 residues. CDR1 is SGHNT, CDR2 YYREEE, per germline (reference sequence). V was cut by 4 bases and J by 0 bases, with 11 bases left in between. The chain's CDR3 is CASSAGDNSYEQYF. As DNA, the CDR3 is TGTGCCAGCAGCGCGGGGGACAACTCCTACGAGCAGTACTTC.

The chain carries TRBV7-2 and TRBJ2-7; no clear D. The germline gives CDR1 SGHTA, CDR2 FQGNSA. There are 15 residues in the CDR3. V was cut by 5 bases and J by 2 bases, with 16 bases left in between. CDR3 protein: CASSRGRDRAYEQYF. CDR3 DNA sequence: TGTGCCAGCAGCCGCGGAAGGGATAGGGCCTACGAGCAGTACTTC.

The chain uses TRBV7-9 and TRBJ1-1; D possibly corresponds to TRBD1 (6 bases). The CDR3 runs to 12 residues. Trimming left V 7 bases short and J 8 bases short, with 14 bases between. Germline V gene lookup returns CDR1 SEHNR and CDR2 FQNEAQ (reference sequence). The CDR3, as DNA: TGTGCCAGCACCTTCTGGGGGACAGAAGCTTTCTTT. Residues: CASTFWGTEAFF.

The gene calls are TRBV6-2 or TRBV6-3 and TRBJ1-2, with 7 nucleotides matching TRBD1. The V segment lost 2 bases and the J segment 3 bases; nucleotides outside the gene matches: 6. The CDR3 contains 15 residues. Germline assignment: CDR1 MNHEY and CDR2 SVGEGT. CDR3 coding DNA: TGTGCCAGCAGTTACCGGACAGGCGACGACTATGGCTACACCTTC. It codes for CASSYRTGDDYGYTF.

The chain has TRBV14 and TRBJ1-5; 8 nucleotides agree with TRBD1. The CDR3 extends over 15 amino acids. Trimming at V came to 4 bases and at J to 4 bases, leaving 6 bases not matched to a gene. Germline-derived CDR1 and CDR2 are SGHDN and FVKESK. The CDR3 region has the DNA TGTGCCAGCAGCCGGGGGACAGGATGGAATCAGCCCCAGCATTTT. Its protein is CASSRGTGWNQPQHF.

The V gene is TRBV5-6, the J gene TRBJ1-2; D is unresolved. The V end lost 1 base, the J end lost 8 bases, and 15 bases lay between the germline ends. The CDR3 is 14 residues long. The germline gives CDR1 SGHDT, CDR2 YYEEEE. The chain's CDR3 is CASSLNRAVGGYTF. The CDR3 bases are TGTGCCAGCAGCTTGAATCGGGCGGTCGGCGGCTACACCTTC.

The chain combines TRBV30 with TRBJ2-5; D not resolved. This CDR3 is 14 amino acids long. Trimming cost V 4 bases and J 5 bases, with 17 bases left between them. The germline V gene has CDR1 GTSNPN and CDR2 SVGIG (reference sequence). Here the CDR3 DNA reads TGTGCCTGGAAAACCGATCCAAGGAAGGAGACCCAGTACTTC. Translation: CAWKTDPRKETQYF.

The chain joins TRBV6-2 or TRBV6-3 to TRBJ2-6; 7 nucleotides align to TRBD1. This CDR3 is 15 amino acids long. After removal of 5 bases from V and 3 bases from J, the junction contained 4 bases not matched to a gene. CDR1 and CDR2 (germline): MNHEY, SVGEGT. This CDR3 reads CASSPTGDGANVLTF. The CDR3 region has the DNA TGTGCCAGCAGTCCAACAGGGGATGGGGCCAACGTCCTGACTTTC.

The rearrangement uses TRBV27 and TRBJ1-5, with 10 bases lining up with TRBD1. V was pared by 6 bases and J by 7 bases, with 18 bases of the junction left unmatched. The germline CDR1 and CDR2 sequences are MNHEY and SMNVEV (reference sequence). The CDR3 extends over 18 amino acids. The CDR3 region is CASSPGEGQGIVRQPQHF. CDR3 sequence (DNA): TGTGCCAGCAGCCCCGGGGAGGGACAGGGGATAGTGCGACAGCCCCAGCATTTT.

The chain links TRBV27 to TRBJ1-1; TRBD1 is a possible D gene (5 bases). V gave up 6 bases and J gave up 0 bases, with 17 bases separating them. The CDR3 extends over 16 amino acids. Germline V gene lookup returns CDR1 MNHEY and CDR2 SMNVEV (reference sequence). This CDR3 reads CASSLRPGSVNTEAFF. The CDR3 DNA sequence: TGTGCCAGCAGCCTAAGGCCAGGGTCGGTGAACACTGAAGCTTTCTTT.

CDR3 nucleotides: TGTGCCAGCAGCCCCAGAGGACTAGCGGACACAGATACGCAGTATTTT. It specifies CASSPRGLADTDTQYF. The rearrangement joins TRBV11-2 to TRBJ2-3, with 10 bases fitting TRBD2. CDR1 is SGHAT, CDR2 FQNNGV, per germline. The junction had 7 bases not matched to a gene; V was cut back by 5 bases and J by 2 bases. The CDR3 is 16 residues long.

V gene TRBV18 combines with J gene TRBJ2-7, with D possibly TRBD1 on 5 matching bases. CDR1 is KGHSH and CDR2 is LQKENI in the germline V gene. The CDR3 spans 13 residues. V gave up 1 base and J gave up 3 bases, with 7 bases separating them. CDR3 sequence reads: CASSPQGHYEQYF. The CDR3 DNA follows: TGTGCCAGCTCACCACAGGGGCACTACGAGCAGTACTTC. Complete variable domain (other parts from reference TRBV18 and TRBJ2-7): NAGVMQNPRHLVRRRGQEARLRCSPMKGHSHVYWYRQLPEEGLKFMVYLQKENIIDESGMPKERFSAEFPKEGPSILRIQQVVRGDSAAYFCASSPQGHYEQYFGPGTRLTVT.

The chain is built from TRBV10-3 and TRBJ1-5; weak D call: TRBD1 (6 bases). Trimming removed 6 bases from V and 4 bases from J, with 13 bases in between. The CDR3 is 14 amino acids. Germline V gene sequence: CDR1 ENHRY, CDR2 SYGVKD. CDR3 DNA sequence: TGTGCCATCAGGTCACAGGGTTTAAATCAGCCCCAGCATTTT. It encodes CAIRSQGLNQPQHF.

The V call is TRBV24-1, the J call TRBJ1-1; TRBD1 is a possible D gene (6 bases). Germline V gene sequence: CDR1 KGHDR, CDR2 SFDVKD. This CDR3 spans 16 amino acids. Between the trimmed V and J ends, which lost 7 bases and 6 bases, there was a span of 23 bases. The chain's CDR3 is CATRRGGPGICAEAFF. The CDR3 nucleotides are TGTGCCACCAGGAGGGGGGGACCGGGGATTTGCGCTGAAGCTTTCTTT.

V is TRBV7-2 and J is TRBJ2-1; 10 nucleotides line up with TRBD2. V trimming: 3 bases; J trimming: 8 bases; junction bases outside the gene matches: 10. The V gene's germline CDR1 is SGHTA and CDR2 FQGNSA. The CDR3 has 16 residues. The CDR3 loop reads CASSFYSGGAGDEQFF. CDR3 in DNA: TGTGCCAGCAGCTTCTACAGCGGGGGGGCTGGGGATGAGCAGTTCTTC.